This T cell receptor beta chain was recorded in a study of cytomegalovirus exposure and HLA in healthy donors. The PCR ran on 60 Vbeta and 13 Jbeta primers. Sequencing used immunoSEQ multiplex PCR; TCRdb keeps in-frame clones, though not all of them. Of about 130,000 clones in the sample, 77% were seen once. This CDR3 has 14 residues. Trimming stripped 0 bases from V and 5 bases from J, with 11 bases between. Per the germline V gene, CDR1 is PRHDT and CDR2 is FYEKMQ (reference sequence). Sequenced sample: PBMCs. This TCR came from a woman aged 40 to 55 in good health and CMV-seronegative. The rearrangement joins TRBV13 to TRBJ2-7; a possible D gene is TRBD2 (5 bases). The CDR3 coding sequence is TGTGCCAGCAGCTTAGGGGTACTGAGGGACGAGCAGTACTTC. Amino acid sequence: CASSLGVLRDEQYF.